This T cell receptor beta chain originates from a study of T cell responses to AZD1222 COVID-19 vaccine. A single count supports this clone. The V gene end was trimmed by 10 bases and the J gene end by 13 bases; junction bases not matched to a gene: 22. Germline assignment: CDR1 ENHRY and CDR2 SYGVKD. This CDR3 is 15 amino acids long. Data came from immunoSEQ multiplex PCR; TCRdb stores just in-frame clones and leaves some out. The sample has 150,000 to 200,000 clones; 85% to 95% are singletons. This specimen was peripheral blood, taken 28 days after the second AZD1222 dose. V and J are TRBV10-3 and TRBJ1-2; 9 nucleotides match TRBD1. The TCR was taken from an adult who received the AZD1222 COVID-19 vaccine. The CDR3 coding sequence is TGTGCCACCGGGACAGGGATACTCAACCCTATGGCCCCCACCTTC. This codes for CATGTGILNPMAPTF.